The 24 T cell receptor beta chains below all came from one sample that was sequenced in a study of T-cell memory formation after mild COVID-19. Via MiXCR, TCRdb re-called the 5' RACE reads, giving one row per CDR3 protein. The sample holds about 310,000 distinct CDR3 sequences, roughly 21% seen once. What was sequenced was PBMCs or a T cell subset sorted from them (not recorded which). The source of these receptors is a man aged 18 to 29 who had mild COVID-19 (a few samples of this study predate the infection). Cell type and time point are not known.

This clonotype was observed a handful of times. The J gene is TRBJ1-2, the V gene TRBV7-2; TRBD1 agrees at 9 bases. In germline, CDR1 is SGHTA, CDR2 FQGNSA. V lost 3 bases, J lost 8 bases, and 4 bases stayed unmatched. CDR3 length equals 13 residues. CDR3 in DNA: TGTGCCAGCAGCTTCGGACAGGGGACGGGCTACACCTTC. This gives the protein CASSFGQGTGYTF.

The genes are TRBV4-3 and TRBJ1-4; 7 bases agree with TRBD1. From germline, CDR1 is LGHNA and CDR2 YSLEER. Unmatched junction bases numbered 14, after V lost 0 bases and J lost 7 bases. The CDR3 extends over 18 amino acids. CDR3 in DNA: TGCGCCAGCAGCCAAGAAGGGCCAGGGGGGCACATAGGTGAAAAACTGTTTTTT. Translating it yields CASSQEGPGGHIGEKLFF.

This clonotype was seen a few times. The V and J genes are TRBV7-9 and TRBJ2-2; D gene unclear. V lost 7 bases and J lost 0, with 12 bases in between. The CDR3 has 15 residues. Germline values: CDR1 SEHNR, CDR2 FQNEAQ (reference sequence). The CDR3 DNA reads as TGTGCCAGCACACCCGCTCCTTCGAACACCGGGGAGCTGTTTTTT. It yields the protein CASTPAPSNTGELFF. Based on the CDR3 plus reference TRBV7-9 and TRBJ2-2, the full variable domain is DTGVSQNPRHKITKRGQNVTFRCDPISEHNRLYWYRQTLGQGPEFLTYFQNEAQLEKSRLLSDRFSAERPKGSFSTLEIQRTEQGDSAMYLCASTPAPSNTGELFFGEGSRLTVL.

This clonotype is a singleton in its sample. J is TRBJ2-2 and V is TRBV3-1, with no clear D. From germline, CDR1 is LGHDT and CDR2 YNNKEL (reference sequence). The CDR3 length is 15 residues. V was pared by 4 bases and J by 3 bases, with 12 bases between. The CDR3 sequence: CASSRVHWDTGELFF. CDR3 coding DNA: TGTGCCAGCAGCCGTGTGCATTGGGACACCGGGGAGCTGTTTTTT.

The J gene is TRBJ1-1, the V gene TRBV7-2; D not certain. CDR1 is SGHTA, CDR2 FQGNSA, per germline. This CDR3 comprises 12 residues. Trimming cost V 5 bases and J 7 bases, with 11 bases left between them. CDR3 in amino acids: CASSPLAIEAFF. The CDR3 DNA reads as TGTGCCAGCAGCCCCCTGGCCATTGAAGCTTTCTTT. Drawing the rest from reference TRBV7-2 and TRBJ1-1, the complete variable domain is GAGVSQSPSNKVTEKGKDVELRCDPISGHTALYWYRQSLGQGLEFLIYFQGNSAPDKSGLPSDRFSAERTGGSVSTLTIQRTQQEDSAVYLCASSPLAIEAFFGQGTRLTVV.

The chain combines TRBV7-2 with TRBJ2-2; 15 nucleotides line up with TRBD2. This CDR3 comprises 20 residues. The trim removed 5 bases at V and 0 bases at J, leaving 10 bases unmatched. CDR1 SGHTA and CDR2 FQGNSA come from the germline V gene. The CDR3 nucleotides are TGTGCCAGCAGCCCGGGGCCGGGACTAGCGGGGGGAACGAACACCGGGGAGCTGTTTTTT. It specifies CASSPGPGLAGGTNTGELFF.

This clonotype was seen a few times. The V call is TRBV2, the J call TRBJ1-5; TRBD1 matches at 8 bases. CDR3 size: 12 residues. Germline values: CDR1 SNHLY, CDR2 FYNNEI. Trimming took 8 bases from V and 7 from J; bases not matched to a gene: 4. CDR3 coding DNA: TGTGCCAGCCAGGGGGCTGGACAGCCCCAGCATTTT. It translates to CASQGAGQPQHF.

The chain employs TRBV15 and TRBJ2-5, with D unresolved. The germline V gene has CDR1 LNHNV and CDR2 YYDKDF (reference sequence). The CDR3 is 15 residues long. Trimming cost V 5 bases and J 4 bases, with 17 bases left between them. Here the CDR3 reads CATSLQQSPGETQYF. CDR3 coding DNA: TGTGCCACCAGCCTTCAACAGTCCCCGGGAGAGACCCAGTACTTC. The complete variable domain, with remaining parts taken from reference TRBV15 and TRBJ2-5, reads DAMVIQNPRYQVTQFGKPVTLSCSQTLNHNVMYWYQQKSSQAPKLLFHYYDKDFNNEADTPDNFQSRRPNTSFCFLDIRSPGLGDTAMYLCATSLQQSPGETQYFGPGTRLLVL.

This clonotype came up many times. This chain connects TRBV5-1 to TRBJ2-1, with 8 bases lining up with TRBD2. After removal of 7 bases from V and 4 bases from J, the junction contained 7 bases not matched to a gene. Looked up from germline, CDR1 is SGHRS and CDR2 is YFSETQ. The CDR3 runs 14 residues. CDR3 in DNA: TGCGCCAGCTACACTAGCGGTTCTTACAATGAGCAGTTCTTC. Protein product: CASYTSGSYNEQFF.

This chain joins TRBV7-9 and TRBJ1-1; D not certain. This CDR3 contains 11 residues. Trimming took off 5 bases at V and 6 bases at J, with 7 bases between the two ends. Germline CDR1 and CDR2: SEHNR and FQNEAQ (reference sequence). The CDR3 region is CASSPESEAFF. The CDR3 DNA reads as TGTGCCAGCAGCCCCGAGTCTGAAGCTTTCTTT.

Only a few counts were recorded for this clonotype. The rearrangement uses TRBV5-1 and TRBJ2-7; possibly TRBD1 or TRBD2 for D (6 bases each). The V and J ends lost 4 bases and 4 bases respectively, with 12 bases between them. The CDR3 covers 13 residues. Germline V gene lookup returns CDR1 SGHRS and CDR2 YFSETQ. In nucleotides, the CDR3 is TGCGCCAGCAGCCGCCGAGGGGGGTACGAGCAGTACTTC. Translating it yields CASSRRGGYEQYF.

The rearrangement joins TRBV9 to TRBJ2-5, with a weak D call TRBD2 (5 bases). The CDR3 is made up of 16 amino acids. Between the trimmed V and J ends, which lost 0 bases and 5 bases, there was a span of 17 bases. Germline V CDR1 and CDR2: SGDLS, YYNGEE. The DNA for the CDR3 is TGTGCCAGCAGCGTAGGGGCTAGCAATTTTGCTGAGACCCAGTACTTC. It codes for CASSVGASNFAETQYF.

The chain carries TRBV18 and TRBJ2-3; 10 bases line up with TRBD1. In germline, CDR1 is KGHSH, CDR2 LQKENI. J was trimmed by 3 bases and V by 0 bases; bases with no gene match: 0. CDR3 size: 15 residues. The CDR3 region has the DNA TGTGCCAGCTCACCACCGGGACAGGGGACAGATACGCAGTATTTT. Its translation: CASSPPGQGTDTQYF.

CDR3: CASSLFGGVGETQYF. Written as DNA, the CDR3 is TGTGCCAGCAGCTTATTCGGCGGGGTAGGAGAGACCCAGTACTTC. The chain recombines TRBV7-2 with TRBJ2-5; D perhaps matches TRBD2 (6 bases). Trimming shortened V by 2 bases and J by 4 bases, and 14 bases separated the two germline ends. Germline V gives CDR1 SGHTA, CDR2 FQGNSA. This CDR3 comprises 15 residues.

Regarding this clonotype: The junction departs from germline at one end; a sequencing error may be responsible. V usage is TRBV4-2 and J usage is TRBJ2-3, with TRBD2 matching over 7 bases. The CDR3 runs 16 residues. CDR1 is LGHNA, CDR2 YNFKEQ, per germline. The CDR3 loop reads CTSSQEGGSYTDTQYF. The CDR3 region has the DNA TGTACCAGCAGCCAAGAAGGCGGGAGCTACACAGATACGCAGTATTTT.

V is TRBV6-5 and J is TRBJ2-7; D is possibly TRBD1 (5 bases). Per the germline V gene, CDR1 is MNHEY and CDR2 is SVGAGI. Between the trimmed V and J ends, which lost 5 bases and 4 bases, there was a span of 15 bases. This CDR3 has 14 residues. The CDR3 DNA follows: TGTGCCAGCAGTCTCGGAAAGGGGTGGTACGAGCAGTACTTC. Translating gives CASSLGKGWYEQYF.

The chain employs TRBV10-3 and TRBJ1-1; D not certain. CDR1 and CDR2 (germline): ENHRY, SYGVKD. V was clipped by 9 bases and J by 2 bases, with 13 bases between them. The CDR3 is 13 amino acids. CDR3 residues: CAMSPGSNTEAFF. The CDR3 DNA sequence: TGTGCCATGAGCCCGGGTAGTAACACTGAAGCTTTCTTT.

This chain's CDR3 is CSVVPYTGELFF. In nucleotides, the CDR3 is TGCAGCGTTGTACCTTACACCGGGGAGCTGTTTTTT. V is TRBV29-1 and J is TRBJ2-2; D gene uncertain. Germline V gives CDR1 SQVTM, CDR2 ANQGSEA. The V end lost 4 bases, the J end lost 3 bases, and 6 bases lay between the germline ends. This CDR3 contains 12 residues.

The V and J genes are TRBV20-1 and TRBJ1-6, with a tentative D call TRBD1 (6 bases). Germline lookup yields CDR1 DFQATT and CDR2 SNEGSKA (reference sequence). CDR3 length equals 13 residues. The germline V and J ends were trimmed by 0 bases and 6 bases, with 6 bases remaining between them. The CDR3 region has the DNA TGCAGTGCTAGAGACAGGGGTAATTCACCCCTCCACTTT. It codes for CSARDRGNSPLHF.

Remarks on this clonotype: One end of the junction is discordant with germline, which a read error may explain. The chain links TRBV7-3 to TRBJ1-2, with TRBD1 matching over 10 bases. The length of the CDR3 is 13 residues. The germline V gene encodes CDR1 SGHTA and CDR2 FQGTGA. The CDR3 coding sequence is TGTACCAGCAGCCAGGACAGGGGGTATGGCTACACCTTC. Amino acids: CTSSQDRGYGYTF.

This clonotype occurred a few times. V usage is TRBV7-6 and J usage is TRBJ1-6; D is perhaps TRBD1 (5 bases). The CDR3 sequence is 16 residues long. The V gene lost 5 bases and the J gene lost 0 bases, with 11 bases spanning the gap. The germline V gene has CDR1 SGHVS and CDR2 FNYEAQ. CDR3 amino acids: CASSQGASSYNSPLHF. CDR3 DNA: TGTGCCAGCAGCCAAGGGGCGAGCTCCTATAATTCACCCCTCCACTTT.

The chain joins TRBV27 to TRBJ2-2; D perhaps matches TRBD2 (5 bases). The CDR3 runs to 17 residues. Trimming took 6 bases from V and 1 from J, leaving 18 bases between them. The germline gives CDR1 MNHEY, CDR2 SMNVEV (reference sequence). CDR3 loop: CASSPRVRGWNTGELFF. DNA of the CDR3: TGTGCCAGCAGCCCAAGGGTCCGGGGATGGAACACCGGGGAGCTGTTTTTT.

V gene TRBV7-2 combines with J gene TRBJ2-5; the D gene is possibly TRBD2 (6 bases). The CDR3 length is 15 residues. V was clipped by 8 bases and J by 2 bases, with 18 bases between them. The germline V gene has CDR1 SGHTA and CDR2 FQGNSA. DNA of the CDR3: TGTGCCAGCTGCCTGGCGGCGGGGAAGCAAGAGACCCAGTACTTC. This gives the protein CASCLAAGKQETQYF. The whole variable domain, filled in from reference TRBV7-2 and TRBJ2-5, reads GAGVSQSPSNKVTEKGKDVELRCDPISGHTALYWYRQSLGQGLEFLIYFQGNSAPDKSGLPSDRFSAERTGGSVSTLTIQRTQQEDSAVYLCASCLAAGKQETQYFGPGTRLLVL.

V usage is TRBV2 and J usage is TRBJ2-1, with 13 bases identical to TRBD2. V dropped 8 bases and J dropped 2; count of bases not matched to a gene: 6. Germline values: CDR1 SNHLY, CDR2 FYNNEI. This CDR3 contains 16 residues. The CDR3 nucleotides read TGTGCCAGCGGGGGACTAGCGGGGAGAACCTACAATGAGCAGTTCTTC. Its protein is CASGGLAGRTYNEQFF.